The clone carrying this T cell receptor beta chain was seen more than once but under ten times. These data are taken from a study of blood T cell repertoires in COVID-19. As for the study in general: From the United States, Italy and Spain came samples of acute and convalescent COVID-19. T cells, B-cell-depleted T cells, or PBMCs supplied cDNA or gDNA.

Generated by immunoSEQ multiplex PCR, the TCRdb table keeps only in-frame clones and is missing some. The table has approximately 200,000 clones, more than 80% seen once; the top ten hold about 10%. V dropped 3 bases and J dropped 5 bases, with 12 bases sitting between them. Germline V gives CDR1 SGHTA, CDR2 FQGTGA. The CDR3 runs to 14 residues. The receptor's source is a woman aged 80 or over with acute or convalescent COVID-19. The rearrangement joins TRBV7-3 to TRBJ2-3; possibly TRBD2 for D (5 bases). Source material: peripheral blood. The CDR3 nucleotides read TGTGCCAGCAGCTTTGGCGGGCTTGGAGATACGCAGTATTTT. Its protein is CASSFGGLGDTQYF.